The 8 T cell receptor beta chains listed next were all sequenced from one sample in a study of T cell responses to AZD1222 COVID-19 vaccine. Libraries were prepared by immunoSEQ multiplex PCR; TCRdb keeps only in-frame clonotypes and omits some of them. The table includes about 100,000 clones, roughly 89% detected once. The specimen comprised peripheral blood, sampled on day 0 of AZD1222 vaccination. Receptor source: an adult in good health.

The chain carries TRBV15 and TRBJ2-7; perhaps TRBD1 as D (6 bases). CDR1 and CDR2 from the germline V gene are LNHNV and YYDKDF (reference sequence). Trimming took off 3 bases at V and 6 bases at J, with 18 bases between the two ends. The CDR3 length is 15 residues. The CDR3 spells CATSSIQGFLGEQYF. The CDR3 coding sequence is TGTGCCACCAGCAGTATACAGGGTTTCCTGGGCGAGCAGTACTTC. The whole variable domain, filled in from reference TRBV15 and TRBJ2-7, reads DAMVIQNPRYQVTQFGKPVTLSCSQTLNHNVMYWYQQKSSQAPKLLFHYYDKDFNNEADTPDNFQSRRPNTSFCFLDIRSPGLGDTAMYLCATSSIQGFLGEQYFGPGTRLTVT.

This chain's CDR3 is CASSHRDRRRGWPQHF. For the CDR3, the DNA is TGTGCCAGCAGCCACCGGGACCGTCGGCGGGGCTGGCCCCAGCATTTT. V and J are TRBV21-1 and TRBJ1-5. TRBV21-1 is classified as a pseudogene. The CDR3 has 16 residues.

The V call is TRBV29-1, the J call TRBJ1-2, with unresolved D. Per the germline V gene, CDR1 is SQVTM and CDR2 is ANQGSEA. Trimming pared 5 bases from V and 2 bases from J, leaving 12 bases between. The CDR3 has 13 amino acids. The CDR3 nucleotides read TGCAGCGTTACGAATCCCATAAACTATGGCTACACCTTC. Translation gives CSVTNPINYGYTF.

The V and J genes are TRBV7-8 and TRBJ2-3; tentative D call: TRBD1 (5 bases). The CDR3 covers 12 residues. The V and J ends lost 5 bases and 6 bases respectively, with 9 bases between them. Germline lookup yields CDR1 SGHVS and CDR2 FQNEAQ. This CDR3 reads CASSPYRDTQYF. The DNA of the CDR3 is TGTGCCAGCAGCCCGTACAGGGATACGCAGTATTTT. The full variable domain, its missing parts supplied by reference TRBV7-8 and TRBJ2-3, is GAGVSQSPRYKVAKRGQDVALRCDPISGHVSLFWYQQALGQGPEFLTYFQNEAQLDKSGLPSDRFFAERPEGSVSTLKIQRTQQEDSAVYLCASSPYRDTQYFGPGTRLTVL.

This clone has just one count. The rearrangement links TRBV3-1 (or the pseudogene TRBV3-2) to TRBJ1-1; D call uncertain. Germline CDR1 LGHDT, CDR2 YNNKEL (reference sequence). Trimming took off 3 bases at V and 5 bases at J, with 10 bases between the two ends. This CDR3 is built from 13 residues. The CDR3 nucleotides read TGTGCCAGCAGCCAGCTCGGAGGTACTGAAGCTTTCTTT. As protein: CASSQLGGTEAFF.

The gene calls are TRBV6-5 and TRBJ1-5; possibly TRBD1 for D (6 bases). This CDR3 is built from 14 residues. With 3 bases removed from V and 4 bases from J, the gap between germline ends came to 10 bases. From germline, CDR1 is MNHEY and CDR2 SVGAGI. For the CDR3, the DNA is TGTGCCAGCAGTTATTTAGGGGGAAATCAGCCCCAGCATTTT. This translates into CASSYLGGNQPQHF.

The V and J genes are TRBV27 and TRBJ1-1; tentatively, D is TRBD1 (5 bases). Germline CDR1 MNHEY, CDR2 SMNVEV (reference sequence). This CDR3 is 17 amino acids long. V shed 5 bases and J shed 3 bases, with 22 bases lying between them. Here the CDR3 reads CASSRLYSQETDTEAFF. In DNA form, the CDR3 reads TGTGCCAGCAGTCGGTTATACTCACAGGAGACGGACACTGAAGCTTTCTTT.

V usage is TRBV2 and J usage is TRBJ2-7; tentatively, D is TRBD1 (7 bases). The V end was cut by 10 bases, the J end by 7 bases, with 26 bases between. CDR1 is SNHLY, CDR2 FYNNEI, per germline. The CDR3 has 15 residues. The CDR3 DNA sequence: TGTGCCACCTTCTTCGGGACAGTTGGCCGGGGGGAGCAGTACTTC. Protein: CATFFGTVGRGEQYF.